A few counts support the clone carrying this T cell receptor (beta chain). In making diagnoses, clinical symptoms, serum thyroxine and TRAb, thyroid ultrasound and orbital computed tomography were all used. Researchers took RNA transcripts and amplified the TCR beta CDR3 regions from them. TCR CDR3 regions were first amplified by RT-PCR with HTBI primers. TCRdb used MiXCR to reprocess the multiplex PCR reads, holding one entry per CDR3 protein. Here the sample spans 540,000 or so distinct CDR3 sequences, 40% to 55% being singletons. The data belong to a study of T cells in Graves' hyperthyroidism and ophthalmopathy. The CDR3 extends over 13 amino acids. V lost 5 bases and J lost 3; bases outside the gene matches: 3. Germline V gene sequence: CDR1 MNHEY, CDR2 SVGEGT.

The chain couples TRBV6-2 or TRBV6-3 to TRBJ1-1; TRBD1 aligns across 7 bases. The source is an adult woman with Graves' disease, either hyperthyroidism or ophthalmopathy (not recorded which). The specimen was peripheral blood or thyroid tissue (not recorded which). The CDR3 nucleotides read TGTGCCAGCAGTCCGACAGGGCACACTGAAGCTTTCTTT. This translates into CASSPTGHTEAFF.